Below, one T cell receptor beta chain is given with its context. Its specificity is not known. Trimming stripped 2 bases from V and 5 bases from J, with 16 bases between. This CDR3 is built from 17 residues. Germline assignment: CDR1 ENHRY and CDR2 SYGVKD. With a J-beta primer mix and a sample-barcoded 5' primer, a second PCR ran about 7 to 11 cycles. With 12 random nucleotides, a template-switch adaptor tagged each individual cDNA molecule. TCRdb re-called the 5' RACE reads with MiXCR, one entry per CDR3 protein. The sample has about 830,000 distinct CDR3 sequences; less than 80% are singletons. The entry originates in a study of blood T cells in healthy people across ages. Peripheral blood, about 10 milliliters per donor, was collected. Isolated per sample were at least 6.5 million PBMCs. Study conclusions and caveats: Donors of long life had a larger count of naive CD4+ cells and greater diversity than aged donors.

The chain joins TRBV10-3 to TRBJ1-6; no clear D. Source material: blood. This clonotype was sampled from a man aged 30 to 39 in good health. CDR3 protein: CAISEPPGRFDNSPLHF. The CDR3 DNA follows: TGTGCCATCAGTGAGCCCCCGGGCAGGTTTGATAATTCACCCCTCCACTTT.